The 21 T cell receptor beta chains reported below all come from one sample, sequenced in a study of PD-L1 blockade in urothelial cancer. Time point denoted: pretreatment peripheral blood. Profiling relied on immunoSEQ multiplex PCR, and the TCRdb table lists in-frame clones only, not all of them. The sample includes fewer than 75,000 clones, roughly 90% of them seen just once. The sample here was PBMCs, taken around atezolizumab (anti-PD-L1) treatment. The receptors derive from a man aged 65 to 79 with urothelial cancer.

The CDR3 nucleotides are TGTGCCAGCAGCTCTCCGGGACAGGAATTTCTCTATGGCTACACCTTC. Amino acids: CASSSPGQEFLYGYTF. The chain uses TRBV5-4 and TRBJ1-2; 8 bases line up with TRBD1. V dropped 3 bases and J dropped 4; count of bases not matched to a gene: 11. CDR1 is SGHNT, CDR2 YYREEE, per germline (reference sequence). There are 16 residues in the CDR3.

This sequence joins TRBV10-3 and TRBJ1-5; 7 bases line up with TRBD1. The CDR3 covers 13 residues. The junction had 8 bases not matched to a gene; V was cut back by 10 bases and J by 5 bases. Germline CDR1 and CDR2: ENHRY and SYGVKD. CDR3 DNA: TGTGCCAACGCCGGGACAGCGGATCAGCCCCAGCATTTT. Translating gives CANAGTADQPQHF.

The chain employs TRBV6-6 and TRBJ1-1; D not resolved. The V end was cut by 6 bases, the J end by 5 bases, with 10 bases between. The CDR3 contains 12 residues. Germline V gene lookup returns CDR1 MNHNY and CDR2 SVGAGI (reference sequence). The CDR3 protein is CASRFQQTEAFF. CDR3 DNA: TGTGCCAGCAGATTCCAACAAACTGAAGCTTTCTTT.

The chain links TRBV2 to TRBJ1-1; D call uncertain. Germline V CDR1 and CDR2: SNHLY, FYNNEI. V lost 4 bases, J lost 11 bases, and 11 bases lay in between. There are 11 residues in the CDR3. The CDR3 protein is CASSAEGRAFF. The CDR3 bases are TGTGCCAGCAGTGCTGAGGGTAGGGCTTTCTTT.

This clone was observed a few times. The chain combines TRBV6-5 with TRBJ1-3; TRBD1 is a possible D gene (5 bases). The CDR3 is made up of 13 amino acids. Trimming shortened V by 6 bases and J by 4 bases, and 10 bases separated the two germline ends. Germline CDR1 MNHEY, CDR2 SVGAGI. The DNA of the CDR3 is TGTGCCAGCAGCTCAGGGTCCGGAAACACCATATATTTT. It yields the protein CASSSGSGNTIYF.

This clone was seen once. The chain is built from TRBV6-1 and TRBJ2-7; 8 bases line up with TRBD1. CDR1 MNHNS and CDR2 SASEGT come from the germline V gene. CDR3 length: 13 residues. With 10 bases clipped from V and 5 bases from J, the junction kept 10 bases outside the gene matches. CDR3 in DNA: TGTGCCAACGGGGGCAGGGGGCGGAACGAGCAGTACTTC. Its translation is CANGGRGRNEQYF.

CDR3 in DNA: TGTGCCAGTAGTATCCGCCTTCACTCAGGGCACGATCAGCCCCAGCATTTT. Its translation: CASSIRLHSGHDQPQHF. The chain couples TRBV19 to TRBJ1-5; D may be TRBD1 (5 bases). Trimming took off 3 bases at V and 5 bases at J, with 20 bases between the two ends. The CDR3 spans 17 residues. Per germline, CDR1 LNHDA and CDR2 SQIVND (reference sequence). Using reference TRBV19 and TRBJ1-5 for the parts outside the CDR3, the full variable domain is DGGITQSPKYLFRKEGQNVTLSCEQNLNHDAMYWYRQDPGQGLRLIYYSQIVNDFQKGDIAEGYSVSREKKESFPLTVTSAQKNPTAFYLCASSIRLHSGHDQPQHFGDGTRLSIL.

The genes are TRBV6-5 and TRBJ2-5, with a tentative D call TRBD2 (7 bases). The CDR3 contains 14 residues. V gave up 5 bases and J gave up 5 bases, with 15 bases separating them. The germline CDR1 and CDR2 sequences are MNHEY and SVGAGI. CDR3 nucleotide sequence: TGTGCCAGCAGTACAACTAGGGGGGGGGAGACCCAGTACTTC. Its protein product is CASSTTRGGETQYF.

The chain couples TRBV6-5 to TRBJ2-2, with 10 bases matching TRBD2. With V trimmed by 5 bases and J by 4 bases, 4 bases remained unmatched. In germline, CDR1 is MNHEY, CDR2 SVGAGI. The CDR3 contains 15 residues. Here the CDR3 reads CASSGSGRVTGELFF. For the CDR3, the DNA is TGTGCCAGCAGTGGCAGCGGGAGGGTCACCGGGGAGCTGTTTTTT.

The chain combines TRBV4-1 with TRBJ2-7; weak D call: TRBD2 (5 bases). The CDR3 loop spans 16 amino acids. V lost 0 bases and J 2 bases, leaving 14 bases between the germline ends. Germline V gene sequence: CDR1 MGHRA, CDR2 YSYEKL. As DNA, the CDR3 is TGCGCCAGCAGCCAAGATGGAGGTAGGCTTCCCTACGAGCAGTACTTC. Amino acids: CASSQDGGRLPYEQYF.

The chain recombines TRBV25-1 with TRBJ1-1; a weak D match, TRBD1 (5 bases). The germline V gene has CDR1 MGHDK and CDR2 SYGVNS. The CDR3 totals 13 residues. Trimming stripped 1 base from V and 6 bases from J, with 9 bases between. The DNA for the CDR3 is TGTGCCAGCAGTGAATGGGGGGGGGCTGAAGCTTTCTTT. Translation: CASSEWGGAEAFF. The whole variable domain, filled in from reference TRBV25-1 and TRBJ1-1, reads EADIYQTPRYLVIGTGKKITLECSQTMGHDKMYWYQQDPGMELHLIHYSYGVNSTEKGDLSSESTVSRIRTEHFPLTLESARPSHTSQYLCASSEWGGAEAFFGQGTRLTVV.

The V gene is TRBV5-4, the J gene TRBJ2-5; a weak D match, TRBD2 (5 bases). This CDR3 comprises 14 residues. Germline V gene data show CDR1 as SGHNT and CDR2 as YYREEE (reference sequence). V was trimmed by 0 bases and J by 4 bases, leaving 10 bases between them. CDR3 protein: CASSLGLRGETQYF. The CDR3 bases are TGTGCCAGCAGCTTGGGGCTCCGGGGAGAGACCCAGTACTTC.

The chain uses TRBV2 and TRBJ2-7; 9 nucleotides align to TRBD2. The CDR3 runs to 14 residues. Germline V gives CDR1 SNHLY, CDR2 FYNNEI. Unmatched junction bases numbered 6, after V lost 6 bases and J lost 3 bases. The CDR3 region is CASSVAGDGYEQYF. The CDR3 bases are TGTGCCAGCAGCGTAGCGGGAGATGGCTACGAGCAGTACTTC.

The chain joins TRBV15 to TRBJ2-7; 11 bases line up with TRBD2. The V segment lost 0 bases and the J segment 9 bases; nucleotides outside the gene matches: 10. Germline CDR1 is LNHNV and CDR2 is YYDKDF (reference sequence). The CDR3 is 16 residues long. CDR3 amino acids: CATSRDPRSSGRVQYF. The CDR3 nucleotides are TGTGCCACCAGCAGAGACCCGAGAAGTAGCGGGAGGGTGCAGTACTTC.

CDR3 in DNA: TGTGCCAGCAGCACGGAGGTTTCCGGGGAGCTGTTTTTT. Its translation: CASSTEVSGELFF. The chain combines TRBV7-3 with TRBJ2-2, with D possibly TRBD2 on 5 matching bases. Trimming took off 5 bases at V and 6 bases at J, with 10 bases between the two ends. The CDR3 length is 13 residues. CDR1 is SGHTA, CDR2 FQGTGA, per germline.

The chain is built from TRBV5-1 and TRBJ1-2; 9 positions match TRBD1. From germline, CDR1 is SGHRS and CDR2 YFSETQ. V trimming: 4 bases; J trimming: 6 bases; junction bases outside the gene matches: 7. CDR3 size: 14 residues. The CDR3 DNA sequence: TGCGCCAGCAGCGAAGCCGGGACAGGGCATGGCTACACCTTC. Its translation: CASSEAGTGHGYTF. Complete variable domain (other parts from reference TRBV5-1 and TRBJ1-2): KAGVTQTPRYLIKTRGQQVTLSCSPISGHRSVSWYQQTPGQGLQFLFEYFSETQRNKGNFPGRFSGRQFSNSRSEMNVSTLELGDSALYLCASSEAGTGHGYTFGSGTRLTVV.

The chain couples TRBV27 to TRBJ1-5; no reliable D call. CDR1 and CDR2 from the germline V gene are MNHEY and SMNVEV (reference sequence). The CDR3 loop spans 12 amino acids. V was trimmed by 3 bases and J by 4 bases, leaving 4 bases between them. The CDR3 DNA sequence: TGTGCCAGCAGTTTCCCGAATCAGCCCCAGCATTTT. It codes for CASSFPNQPQHF.

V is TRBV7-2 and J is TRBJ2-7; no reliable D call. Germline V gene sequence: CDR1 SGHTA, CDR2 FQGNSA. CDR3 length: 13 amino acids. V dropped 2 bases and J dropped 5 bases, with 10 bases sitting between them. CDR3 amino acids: CASSLIARDEQYF. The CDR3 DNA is TGTGCCAGCAGCTTAATCGCGCGCGACGAGCAGTACTTC.

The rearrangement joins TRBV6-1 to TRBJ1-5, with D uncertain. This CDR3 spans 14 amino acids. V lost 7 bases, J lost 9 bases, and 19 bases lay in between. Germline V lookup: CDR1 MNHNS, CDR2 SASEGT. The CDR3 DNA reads TGTGCCAGCAATGGGCCAGCCTACGACGGGCCCCAGCATTTT. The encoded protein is CASNGPAYDGPQHF.

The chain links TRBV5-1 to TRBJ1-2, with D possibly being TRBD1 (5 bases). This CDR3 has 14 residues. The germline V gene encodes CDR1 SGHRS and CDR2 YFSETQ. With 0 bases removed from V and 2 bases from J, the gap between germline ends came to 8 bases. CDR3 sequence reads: CASSLGPGNYGYTF. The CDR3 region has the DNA TGCGCCAGCAGCTTGGGGCCAGGGAACTATGGCTACACCTTC.

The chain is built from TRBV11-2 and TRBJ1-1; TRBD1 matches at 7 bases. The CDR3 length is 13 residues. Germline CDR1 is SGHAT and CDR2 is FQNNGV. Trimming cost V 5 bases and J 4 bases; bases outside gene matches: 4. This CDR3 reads CASSPGGFTEAFF. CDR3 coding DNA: TGTGCCAGCAGCCCAGGGGGATTCACTGAAGCTTTCTTT. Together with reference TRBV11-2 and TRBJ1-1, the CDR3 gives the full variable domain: EAGVAQSPRYKIIEKRQSVAFWCNPISGHATLYWYQQILGQGPKLLIQFQNNGVVDDSQLPKDRFSAERLKGVDSTLKIQPAKLEDSAVYLCASSPGGFTEAFFGQGTRLTVV.